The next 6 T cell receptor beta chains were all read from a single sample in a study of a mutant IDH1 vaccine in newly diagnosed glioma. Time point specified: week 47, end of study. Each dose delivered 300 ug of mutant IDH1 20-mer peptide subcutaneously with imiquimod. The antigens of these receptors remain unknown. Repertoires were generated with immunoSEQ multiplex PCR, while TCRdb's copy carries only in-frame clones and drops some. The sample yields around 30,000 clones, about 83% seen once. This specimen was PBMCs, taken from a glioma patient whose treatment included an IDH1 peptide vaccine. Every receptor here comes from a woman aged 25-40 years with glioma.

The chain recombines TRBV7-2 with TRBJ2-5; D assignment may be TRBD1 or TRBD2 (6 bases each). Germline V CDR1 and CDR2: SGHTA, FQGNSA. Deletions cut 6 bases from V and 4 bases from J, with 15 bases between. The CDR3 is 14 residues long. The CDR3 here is CASSPGGRVETQYF. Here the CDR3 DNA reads TGTGCCAGCAGTCCTGGGGGGCGGGTAGAGACCCAGTACTTC.

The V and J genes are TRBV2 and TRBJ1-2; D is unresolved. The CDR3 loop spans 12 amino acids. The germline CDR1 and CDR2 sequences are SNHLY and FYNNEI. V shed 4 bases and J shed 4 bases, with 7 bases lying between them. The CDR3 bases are TGTGCCAGCAGTGTTAGCGGCTATGGCTACACCTTC. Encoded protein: CASSVSGYGYTF.

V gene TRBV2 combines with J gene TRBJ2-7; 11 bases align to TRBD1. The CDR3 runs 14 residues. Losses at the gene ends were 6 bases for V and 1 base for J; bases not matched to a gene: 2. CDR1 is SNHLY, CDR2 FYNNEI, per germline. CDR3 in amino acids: CASRGQGGSYEQYF. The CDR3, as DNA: TGTGCCAGCAGGGGACAGGGGGGTTCCTACGAGCAGTACTTC.

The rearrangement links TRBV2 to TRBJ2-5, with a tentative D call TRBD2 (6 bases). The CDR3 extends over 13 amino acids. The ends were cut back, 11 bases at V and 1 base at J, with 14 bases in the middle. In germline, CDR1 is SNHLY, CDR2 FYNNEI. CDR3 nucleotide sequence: TGTGCCGGAAGTGGGAGGAGCCAAGAGACCCAGTACTTC. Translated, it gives CAGSGRSQETQYF.

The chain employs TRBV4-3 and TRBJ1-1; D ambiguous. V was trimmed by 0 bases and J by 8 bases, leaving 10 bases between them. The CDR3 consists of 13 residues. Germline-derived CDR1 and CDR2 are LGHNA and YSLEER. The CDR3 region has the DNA TGCGCCAGCAGCCAAGATTTAAGGGTGGAAGCTTTCTTT. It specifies CASSQDLRVEAFF.

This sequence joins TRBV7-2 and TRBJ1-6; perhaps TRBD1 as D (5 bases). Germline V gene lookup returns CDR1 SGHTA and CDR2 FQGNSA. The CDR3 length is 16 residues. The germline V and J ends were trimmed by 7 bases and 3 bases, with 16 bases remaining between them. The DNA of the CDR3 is TGTGCCAGCACCGATCCAGGGTTCTACTATAATTCACCCCTCCACTTT. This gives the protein CASTDPGFYYNSPLHF.